This T cell receptor (beta chain) was obtained from a study of blood T cell repertoires in COVID-19. About this clone: The same CDR3 arises from other DNA sequences in this sample as well.

Germline CDR1 ENHRY, CDR2 SYGVKD. CDR3 length: 11 amino acids. V was shortened by 6 bases and J by 5 bases, with 7 bases between the two germline ends. Authors' methods: Reference gene primer amplification gave nucleated cell count estimates. The assay was immunoSEQ multiplex PCR, and TCRdb's table has in-frame clones only and misses some. Clone size and V and J calls were adopted from that table, with D and trimming inferred from the DNA. The sample includes roughly 230,000 clones, around 82% seen only once; the top ten take approximately 9%. This clonotype originated in a man aged 40-49 years with active or convalescent COVID-19. The sequenced sample consisted of peripheral blood. The J gene is TRBJ1-1, the V gene TRBV10-3; tentative D call: TRBD1 (5 bases). CDR3 bases: TGTGCCATCAGGGGGCAGACTGAAGCTTTCTTT. Amino acids: CAIRGQTEAFF.